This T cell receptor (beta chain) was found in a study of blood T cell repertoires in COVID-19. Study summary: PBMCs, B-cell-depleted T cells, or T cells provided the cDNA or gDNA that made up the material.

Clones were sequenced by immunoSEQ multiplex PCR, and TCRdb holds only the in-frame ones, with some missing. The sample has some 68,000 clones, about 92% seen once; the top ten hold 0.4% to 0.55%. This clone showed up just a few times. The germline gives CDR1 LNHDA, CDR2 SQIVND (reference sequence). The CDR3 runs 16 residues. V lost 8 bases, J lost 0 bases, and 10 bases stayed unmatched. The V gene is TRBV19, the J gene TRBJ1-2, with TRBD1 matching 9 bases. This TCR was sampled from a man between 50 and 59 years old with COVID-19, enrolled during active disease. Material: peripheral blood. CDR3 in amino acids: CASLPGTGTSNYGYTF. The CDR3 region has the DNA TGTGCCAGTTTACCTGGGACAGGGACGTCTAACTATGGCTACACCTTC.